The 27 T cell receptor beta chains given below trace back to one sample, sequenced in a study of neoadjuvant anti-PD-1 for oral cavity cancer. Generated by immunoSEQ multiplex PCR, the TCRdb table keeps only in-frame clones and is missing some. The sample holds thousands of clones, roughly 70% seen once. Specified time point: after neoadjuvant nivolumab, at surgical resection. The specimen comprised PBMCs, sampled after nivolumab (anti-PD-1) treatment. The receptor source for this set is a person between 40 and 85 years old with oral cavity squamous cell carcinoma.

The chain links TRBV7-9 to TRBJ2-7; a possible D gene is TRBD1 (5 bases). This CDR3 has 17 amino acids. The germline gives CDR1 SEHNR, CDR2 FQNEAQ (reference sequence). V lost 4 bases to trimming and J lost 5 bases, with 24 bases between them. CDR3 bases: TGTGCCAGCAGCTCTTCTCTTCAGGGCCCCGCTTGGAACGAGCAGTACTTC. It specifies CASSSSLQGPAWNEQYF.

The CDR3 DNA reads TGTGCCAGTAGTATAGGGGGGGGCGACTACGAGCAGTACTTC. Protein product: CASSIGGGDYEQYF. The genes are TRBV19 and TRBJ2-7, with D perhaps TRBD2 (7 bases). CDR3 length equals 14 residues. Germline V CDR1 and CDR2: LNHDA, SQIVND (reference sequence). Trimming took 1 base from V and 3 from J, leaving 10 bases between them. Full variable domain (remainder filled in from reference TRBV19 and TRBJ2-7): DGGITQSPKYLFRKEGQNVTLSCEQNLNHDAMYWYRQDPGQGLRLIYYSQIVNDFQKGDIAEGYSVSREKKESFPLTVTSAQKNPTAFYLCASSIGGGDYEQYFGPGTRLTVT.

This clone occurred once. The genes are TRBV5-6 and TRBJ1-1; D is unresolved. CDR1 SGHDT and CDR2 YYEEEE come from the germline V gene. The CDR3 totals 13 residues. Trimming shortened V by 4 bases and J by 5 bases, and 12 bases separated the two germline ends. The CDR3 spells CASSLPVRTEAFF. The DNA for the CDR3 is TGTGCCAGCAGCCTCCCGGTGAGGACTGAAGCTTTCTTT.

This clone was seen a handful of times. The genes are TRBV6-4 and TRBJ2-6; D ambiguous. The V gene lost 2 bases and the J gene lost 2 bases, with 10 bases spanning the gap. Germline CDR1 is MRHNA and CDR2 is SNTAGT. The CDR3 contains 16 residues. The CDR3 region is CASSDDIATGANVLTF. The CDR3 DNA reads TGTGCCAGCAGTGACGACATTGCTACTGGGGCCAACGTCCTGACTTTC.

The J gene is TRBJ1-1, the V gene TRBV6-5, with D maybe TRBD1 (5 bases). V shed 6 bases and J shed 2 bases, with 16 bases lying between them. The germline CDR1 and CDR2 sequences are MNHEY and SVGAGI. CDR3 length equals 15 residues. CDR3 loop: CASSPLLGGNTEAFF. The CDR3 DNA follows: TGTGCCAGCAGCCCCCTATTGGGGGGAAACACTGAAGCTTTCTTT.

This sequence joins TRBV4-3 and TRBJ1-5, with a tentative D call TRBD1 (5 bases). This CDR3 has 15 residues. V was cut by 0 bases and J by 4 bases, with 10 bases left in between. Germline assignment: CDR1 LGHNA and CDR2 YSLEER. The CDR3 reads CASSQDGAGNQPQHF. DNA of the CDR3: TGCGCCAGCAGCCAAGACGGGGCAGGAAATCAGCCCCAGCATTTT.

V and J are TRBV30 and TRBJ1-5, with D hard to call. CDR1 is GTSNPN, CDR2 SVGIG, per germline (reference sequence). V dropped 2 bases and J dropped 5 bases, with 13 bases sitting between them. There are 14 residues in the CDR3. The chain's CDR3 is CAWSLRVGHQPQHF. DNA for the CDR3: TGTGCCTGGAGTTTGCGGGTGGGTCATCAGCCCCAGCATTTT. Variable domain in full (rest from reference TRBV30 and TRBJ1-5): SQTIHQWPATLVQPVGSPLSLECTVEGTSNPNLYWYRQAAGRGLQLLFYSVGIGQISSEVPQNLSASRPQDRQFILSSKKLLLSDSGFYLCAWSLRVGHQPQHFGDGTRLSIL.

The chain links TRBV7-3 to TRBJ2-2, with a tentative D call TRBD1 (6 bases). The CDR3 is 13 residues long. CDR1 is SGHTA, CDR2 FQGTGA, per germline. Between the trimmed V and J ends, which lost 5 bases and 5 bases, there was a span of 9 bases. The CDR3, as DNA: TGTGCCAGCAGCCCTCAGGGGACCGGGGAGCTGTTTTTT. Its protein product is CASSPQGTGELFF.

The CDR3 sequence is CASSEPSGGRDEQYF. Here the CDR3 DNA reads TGCGCCAGCAGTGAACCGAGCGGGGGGAGGGACGAGCAGTACTTC. The J gene is TRBJ2-7, the V gene TRBV10-1; 9 nucleotides match TRBD2. CDR3 length equals 15 residues. After removal of 3 bases from V and 5 bases from J, the junction contained 8 bases not matched to a gene. From germline, CDR1 is WNHNN and CDR2 SYGVQD (reference sequence).

The chain carries TRBV30 and TRBJ1-6; maybe TRBD1 (5 bases). In germline, CDR1 is GTSNPN, CDR2 SVGIG (reference sequence). V was cut by 5 bases and J by 9 bases, with 17 bases left in between. The CDR3 has 14 amino acids. CDR3 sequence reads: CAWGYGTKGSPLHF. The CDR3 region has the DNA TGTGCCTGGGGCTACGGGACCAAAGGTTCACCCCTCCACTTT. Together with reference TRBV30 and TRBJ1-6, the CDR3 gives the full variable domain: SQTIHQWPATLVQPVGSPLSLECTVEGTSNPNLYWYRQAAGRGLQLLFYSVGIGQISSEVPQNLSASRPQDRQFILSSKKLLLSDSGFYLCAWGYGTKGSPLHFGNGTRLTVT.

The chain has TRBV11-2 and TRBJ1-4; no definite D call. This CDR3 contains 15 residues. CDR1 SGHAT and CDR2 FQNNGV come from the germline V gene. The V gene lost 5 bases and the J gene lost 7 bases, with 17 bases spanning the gap. DNA for the CDR3: TGTGCCAGCAGCATGAGTTTCCCTCGTACTGAAAAACTGTTTTTT. Residues: CASSMSFPRTEKLFF. The full variable domain, its missing parts supplied by reference TRBV11-2 and TRBJ1-4, is EAGVAQSPRYKIIEKRQSVAFWCNPISGHATLYWYQQILGQGPKLLIQFQNNGVVDDSQLPKDRFSAERLKGVDSTLKIQPAKLEDSAVYLCASSMSFPRTEKLFFGSGTQLSVL.

This clone was seen a single time. This rearrangement joins TRBV21-1 to TRBJ2-1; TRBD2 reflects the table's D call only, with no check against the DNA. TRBV21-1 is labeled a pseudogene. The CDR3 is made up of 13 amino acids. CDR3 in DNA: TGTGCCAGCGGGGGACTAGCGGGAAATGAGCAGTTCTTC. It specifies CASGGLAGNEQFF.

The V and J genes are TRBV7-2 and TRBJ1-1; D perhaps matches TRBD1 (6 bases). The CDR3 totals 18 residues. V lost 2 bases and J lost 0, with 19 bases in between. Germline V gene data show CDR1 as SGHTA and CDR2 as FQGNSA. The CDR3 DNA sequence: TGTGCCAGCAGCTTAACACCCACAGGGTTTTTTATGAACACTGAAGCTTTCTTT. It yields the protein CASSLTPTGFFMNTEAFF.

The V call is TRBV4-2, the J call TRBJ1-2; a possible D gene is TRBD1 (5 bases). The CDR3 sequence is 16 residues long. The V gene's germline CDR1 is LGHNA and CDR2 YNFKEQ. The ends were cut back, 0 bases at V and 5 bases at J, with 16 bases in the middle. CDR3 amino acids: CASSQETGGRSYGYTF. The CDR3 DNA is TGTGCCAGCAGCCAAGAAACAGGAGGGAGATCTTATGGCTACACCTTC.

This chain joins TRBV7-9 and TRBJ1-5; TRBD1 might be the D (6 bases). Germline-derived CDR1 and CDR2 are SEHNR and FQNEAQ (reference sequence). The V end was cut by 5 bases, the J end by 3 bases, with 8 bases between. This CDR3 is built from 13 residues. This CDR3 reads CASSPGVNQPQHF. CDR3 bases: TGTGCCAGCAGCCCAGGGGTCAATCAGCCCCAGCATTTT.

The chain is built from TRBV7-2 and TRBJ2-1; 10 nucleotides match TRBD1. Trimming at V came to 5 bases and at J to 1 base, leaving 2 bases not matched to a gene. The CDR3 totals 15 residues. Germline assignment: CDR1 SGHTA and CDR2 FQGNSA. The CDR3 DNA is TGTGCCAGCAGCGCGGGACAGGGGTCCTACAATGAGCAGTTCTTC. Encoded protein: CASSAGQGSYNEQFF.

This chain joins TRBV7-3 and TRBJ1-6, with no clear D. The CDR3 runs 15 residues. Looked up from germline, CDR1 is SGHTA and CDR2 is FQGTGA. Trimming took 5 bases from V and 7 from J, leaving 15 bases between them. Written as DNA, the CDR3 is TGTGCCAGCAGCCCCTCACCGGGGTTGAATTCACCCCTCCACTTT. Amino acid sequence: CASSPSPGLNSPLHF.

The genes are TRBV6-1 and TRBJ1-5; TRBD1 is a possible D gene (6 bases). CDR3 size: 14 residues. V lost 9 bases, J lost 3 bases, and 15 bases lay in between. Germline V lookup: CDR1 MNHNS, CDR2 SASEGT. The CDR3, as DNA: TGTGCCAGTTACCATGGACAGATCAATCAGCCCCAGCATTTT. Protein product: CASYHGQINQPQHF.

V gene TRBV7-2 combines with J gene TRBJ2-7; 8 bases map to TRBD2. Germline V gives CDR1 SGHTA, CDR2 FQGNSA. V lost 2 bases and J lost 3; bases outside the gene matches: 9. This CDR3 is 16 amino acids long. The CDR3 DNA is TGTGCCAGCAGCTTATATGGGACTAGTTTTTACTACGAGCAGTACTTC. Translated: CASSLYGTSFYYEQYF.

The V and J genes are TRBV4-2 and TRBJ2-3, with a possible D match to TRBD1 (6 bases). The CDR3 covers 16 residues. V shed 1 base and J shed 2 bases, with 13 bases lying between them. Germline CDR1 LGHNA, CDR2 YNFKEQ. Here the CDR3 reads CASSQASGTNTDTQYF. DNA for the CDR3: TGTGCCAGCAGCCAAGCTTCCGGGACAAACACAGATACGCAGTATTTT.

The chain joins TRBV7-2 to TRBJ1-4, with 7 bases aligning to TRBD1. The ends lost 5 bases at V and 4 bases at J; junction bases unmatched: 4. Germline CDR1 reads SGHTA; CDR2 reads FQGNSA. The CDR3 consists of 14 residues. Here the CDR3 reads CASSRGLGNEKLFF. The CDR3 DNA is TGTGCCAGCAGCAGGGGGCTTGGTAATGAAAAACTGTTTTTT.

This clone was counted once. This chain connects TRBV12-2 to TRBJ2-1; the table assigns TRBD2, which was not confirmed against the DNA. TRBV12-2 corresponds to a pseudogene. The CDR3 consists of 17 residues. This chain's CDR3 is CASRLGSSGGVDNEQFF. Written as DNA, the CDR3 is TGTGCAAGTCGCTTAGGGTCTAGCGGGGGGGTGGACAATGAGCAGTTCTTC.

This clone occurred once. The genes are TRBV29-1 and TRBJ1-1; TRBD1 matches at 7 bases. The CDR3 is made up of 13 amino acids. The germline gives CDR1 SQVTM, CDR2 ANQGSEA. V shed 4 bases and J 5 bases; nucleotides not matched to a gene: 7. The CDR3 is CSVGSGGSTEAFF. The CDR3, as DNA: TGCAGCGTTGGGTCAGGGGGGAGTACTGAAGCTTTCTTT.

This clone came up once. The V call is TRBV28, the J call TRBJ2-5; D ambiguous. V dropped 1 base and J dropped 0 bases, with 9 bases sitting between them. This CDR3 contains 15 residues. Germline V gives CDR1 MDHEN, CDR2 SYDVKM. CDR3 protein: CASSLSWTHQETQYF. CDR3 coding DNA: TGTGCCAGCAGTTTATCGTGGACGCACCAAGAGACCCAGTACTTC.

The J gene is TRBJ1-3, the V gene TRBV15, with TRBD1 as a possible D gene (5 bases). There are 17 residues in the CDR3. In germline, CDR1 is LNHNV, CDR2 YYDKDF (reference sequence). V lost 1 base and J lost 5, with 18 bases in between. The CDR3 nucleotides are TGTGCCACCAGCAGAGTAGTCGGGGCAGCAGATCGAAACACCATATATTTT. This codes for CATSRVVGAADRNTIYF.

The chain has TRBV6-1 and TRBJ1-1; a possible D gene is TRBD1 (5 bases). V lost 6 bases and J 4 bases, leaving 18 bases between the germline ends. CDR1 and CDR2 from the germline V gene are MNHNS and SASEGT. The CDR3 sequence is 15 residues long. The CDR3 reads CASRVISGGTTEAFF. Here the CDR3 DNA reads TGTGCCAGCAGGGTCATTTCTGGCGGGACCACTGAAGCTTTCTTT.

This clone was observed a single time. The chain has TRBV2 and TRBJ2-3, with TRBD2 matching 9 bases. Germline CDR1 reads SNHLY; CDR2 reads FYNNEI. This CDR3 is 15 amino acids long. The trim removed 7 bases at V and 6 bases at J, leaving 11 bases unmatched. The CDR3 is CASKGLASSADTQYF. The CDR3 DNA reads TGTGCCAGCAAGGGACTAGCATCTTCTGCGGATACGCAGTATTTT.